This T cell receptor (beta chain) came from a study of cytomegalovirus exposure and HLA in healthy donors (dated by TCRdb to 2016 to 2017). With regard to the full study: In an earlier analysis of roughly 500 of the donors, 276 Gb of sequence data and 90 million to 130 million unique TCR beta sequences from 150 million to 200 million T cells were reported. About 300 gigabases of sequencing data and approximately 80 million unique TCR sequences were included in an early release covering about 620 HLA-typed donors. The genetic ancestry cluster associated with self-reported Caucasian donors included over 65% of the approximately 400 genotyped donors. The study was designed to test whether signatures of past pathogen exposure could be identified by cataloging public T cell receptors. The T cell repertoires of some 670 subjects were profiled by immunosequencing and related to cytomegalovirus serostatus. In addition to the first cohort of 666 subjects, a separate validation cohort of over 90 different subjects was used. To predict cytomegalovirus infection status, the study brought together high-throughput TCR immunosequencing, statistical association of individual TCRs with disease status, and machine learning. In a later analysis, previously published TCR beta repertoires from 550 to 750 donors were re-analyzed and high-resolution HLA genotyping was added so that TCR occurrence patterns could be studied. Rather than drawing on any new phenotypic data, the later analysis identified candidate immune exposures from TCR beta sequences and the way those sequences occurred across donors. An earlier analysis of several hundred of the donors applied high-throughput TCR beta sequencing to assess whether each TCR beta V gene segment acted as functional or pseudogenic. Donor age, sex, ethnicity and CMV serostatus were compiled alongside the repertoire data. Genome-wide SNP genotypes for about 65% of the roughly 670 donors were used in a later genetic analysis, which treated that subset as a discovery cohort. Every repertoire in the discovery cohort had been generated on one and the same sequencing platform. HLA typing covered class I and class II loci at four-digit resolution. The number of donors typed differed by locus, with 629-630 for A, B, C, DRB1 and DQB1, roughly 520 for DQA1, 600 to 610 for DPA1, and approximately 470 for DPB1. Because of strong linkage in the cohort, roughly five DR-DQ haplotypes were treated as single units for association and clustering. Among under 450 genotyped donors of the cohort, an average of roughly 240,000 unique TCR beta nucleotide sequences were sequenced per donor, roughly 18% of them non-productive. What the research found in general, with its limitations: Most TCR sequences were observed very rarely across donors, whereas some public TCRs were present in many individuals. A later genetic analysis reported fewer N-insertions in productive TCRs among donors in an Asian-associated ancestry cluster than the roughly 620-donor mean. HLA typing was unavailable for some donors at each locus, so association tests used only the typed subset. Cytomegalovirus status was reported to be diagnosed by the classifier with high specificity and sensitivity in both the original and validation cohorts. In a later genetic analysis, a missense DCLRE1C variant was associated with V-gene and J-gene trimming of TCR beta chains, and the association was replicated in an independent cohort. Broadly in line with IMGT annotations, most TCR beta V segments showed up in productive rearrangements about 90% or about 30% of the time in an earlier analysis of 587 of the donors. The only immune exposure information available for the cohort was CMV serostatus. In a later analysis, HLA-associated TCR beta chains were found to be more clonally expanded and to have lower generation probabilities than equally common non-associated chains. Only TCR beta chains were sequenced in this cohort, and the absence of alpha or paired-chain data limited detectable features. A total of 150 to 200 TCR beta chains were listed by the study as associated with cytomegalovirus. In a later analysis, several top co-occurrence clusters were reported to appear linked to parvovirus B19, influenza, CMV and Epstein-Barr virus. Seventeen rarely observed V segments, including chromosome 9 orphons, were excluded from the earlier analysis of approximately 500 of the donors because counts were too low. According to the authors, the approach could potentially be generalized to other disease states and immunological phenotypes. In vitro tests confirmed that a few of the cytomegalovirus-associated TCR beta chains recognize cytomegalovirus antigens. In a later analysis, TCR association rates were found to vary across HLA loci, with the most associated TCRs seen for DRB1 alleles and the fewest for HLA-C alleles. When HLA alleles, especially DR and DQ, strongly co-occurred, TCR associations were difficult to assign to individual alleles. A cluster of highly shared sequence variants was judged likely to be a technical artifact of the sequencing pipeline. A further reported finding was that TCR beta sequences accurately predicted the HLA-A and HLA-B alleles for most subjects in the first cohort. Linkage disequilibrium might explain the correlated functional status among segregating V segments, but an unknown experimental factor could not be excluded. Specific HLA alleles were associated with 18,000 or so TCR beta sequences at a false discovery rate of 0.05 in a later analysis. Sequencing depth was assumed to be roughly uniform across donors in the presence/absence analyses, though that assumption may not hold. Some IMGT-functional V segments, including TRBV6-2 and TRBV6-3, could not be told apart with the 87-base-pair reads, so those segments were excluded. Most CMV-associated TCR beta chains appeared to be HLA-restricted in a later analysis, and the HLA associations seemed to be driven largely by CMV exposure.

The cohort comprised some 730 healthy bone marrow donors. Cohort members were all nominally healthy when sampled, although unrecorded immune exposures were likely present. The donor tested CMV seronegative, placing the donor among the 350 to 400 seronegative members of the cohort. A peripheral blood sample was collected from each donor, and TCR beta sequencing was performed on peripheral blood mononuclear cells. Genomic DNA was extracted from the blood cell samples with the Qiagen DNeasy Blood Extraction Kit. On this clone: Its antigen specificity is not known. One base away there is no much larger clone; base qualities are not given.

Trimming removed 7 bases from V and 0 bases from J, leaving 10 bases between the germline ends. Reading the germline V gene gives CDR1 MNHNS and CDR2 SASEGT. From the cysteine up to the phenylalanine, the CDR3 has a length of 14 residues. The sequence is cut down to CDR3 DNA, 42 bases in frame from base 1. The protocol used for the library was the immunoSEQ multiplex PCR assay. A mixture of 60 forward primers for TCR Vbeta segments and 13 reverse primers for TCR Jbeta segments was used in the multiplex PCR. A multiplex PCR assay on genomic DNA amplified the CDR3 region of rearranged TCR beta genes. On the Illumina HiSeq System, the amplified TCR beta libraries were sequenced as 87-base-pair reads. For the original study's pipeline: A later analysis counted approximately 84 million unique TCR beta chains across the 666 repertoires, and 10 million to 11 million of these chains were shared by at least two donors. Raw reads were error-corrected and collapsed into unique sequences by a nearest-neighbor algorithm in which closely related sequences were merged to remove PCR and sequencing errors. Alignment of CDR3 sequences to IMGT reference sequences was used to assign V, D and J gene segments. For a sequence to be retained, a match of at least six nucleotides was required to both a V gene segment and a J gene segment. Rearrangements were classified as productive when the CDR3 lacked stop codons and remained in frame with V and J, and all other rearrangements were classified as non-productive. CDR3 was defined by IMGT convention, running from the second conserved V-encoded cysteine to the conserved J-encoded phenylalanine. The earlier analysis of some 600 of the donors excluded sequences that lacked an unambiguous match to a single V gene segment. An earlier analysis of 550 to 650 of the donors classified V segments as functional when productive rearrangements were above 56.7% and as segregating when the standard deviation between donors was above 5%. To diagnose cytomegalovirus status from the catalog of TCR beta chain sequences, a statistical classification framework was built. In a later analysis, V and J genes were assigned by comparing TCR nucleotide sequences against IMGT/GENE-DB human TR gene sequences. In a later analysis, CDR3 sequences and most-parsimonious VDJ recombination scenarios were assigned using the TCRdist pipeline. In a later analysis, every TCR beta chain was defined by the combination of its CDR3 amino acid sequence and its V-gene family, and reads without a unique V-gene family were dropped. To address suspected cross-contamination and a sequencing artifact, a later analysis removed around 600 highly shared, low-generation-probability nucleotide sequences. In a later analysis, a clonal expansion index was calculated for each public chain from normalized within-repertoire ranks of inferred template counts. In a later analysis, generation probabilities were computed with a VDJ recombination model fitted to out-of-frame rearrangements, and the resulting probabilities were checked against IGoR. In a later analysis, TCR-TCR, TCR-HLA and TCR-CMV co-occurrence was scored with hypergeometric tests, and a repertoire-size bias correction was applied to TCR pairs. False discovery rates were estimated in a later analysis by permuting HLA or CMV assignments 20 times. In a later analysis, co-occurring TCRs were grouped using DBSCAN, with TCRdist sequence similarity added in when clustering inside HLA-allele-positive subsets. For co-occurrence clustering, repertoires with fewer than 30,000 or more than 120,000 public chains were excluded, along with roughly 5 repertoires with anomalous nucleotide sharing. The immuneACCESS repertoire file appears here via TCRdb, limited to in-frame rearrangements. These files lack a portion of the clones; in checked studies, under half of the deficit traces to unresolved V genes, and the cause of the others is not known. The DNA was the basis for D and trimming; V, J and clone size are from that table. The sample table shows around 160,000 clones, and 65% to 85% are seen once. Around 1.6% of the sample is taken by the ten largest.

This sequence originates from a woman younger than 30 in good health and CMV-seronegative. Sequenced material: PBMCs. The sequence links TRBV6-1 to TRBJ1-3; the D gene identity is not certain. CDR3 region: CASKRSLSGNTIYF. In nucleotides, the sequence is TGTGCCAGCAAGCGGTCTCTCTCTGGAAACACCATATATTTT.